This T cell receptor (beta chain) was sequenced for a study of pediatric ulcerative colitis. Study conclusions and caveats: All ulcerative colitis patients, but no controls, carried a couple of rectal clonotypes. In rectum, acute severe colitis had expanded clones and less diversity.

Each sample received Survey-level depth of up to 500,000 reads. This table comes from immunoSEQ multiplex PCR, and its TCRdb copy is limited to in-frame clones, with some not included. This table holds 4,500 to 6,000 clones, roughly 89% found once. The germline CDR1 and CDR2 sequences are LNHNV and YYDKDF (reference sequence). Trimming at V came to 0 bases and at J to 0 bases, leaving 1 base not matched to a gene. The CDR3 is 16 residues long. To note about this clone: Its target is not known.

The clonotype was recovered from a girl aged 10 to 17 who was a control in a study of pediatric ulcerative colitis. What was sequenced was blood. This chain uses TRBV15 with TRBJ1-5; TRBD1 matches 8 bases. The CDR3 DNA follows: TGTGCCACCAGCAGAGACAGGGGGCCTAGCAATCAGCCCCAGCATTTT. Amino acid sequence: CATSRDRGPSNQPQHF.